Listed here are 30 T cell receptor beta chains from one sample, sequenced in a study of T-cell memory formation after mild COVID-19 (dated by TCRdb to the early 2020s). The library was made by 5' RACE. Data came from an Illumina NovaSeq 6000. Using fastp trimming at Q25 and MiXCR clonotype assembly, TCRdb reanalyzed the public sequencing data and kept in-frame beta chains. Each entry is one CDR3 protein sequence, shown with its most common DNA and genes. Here the sample has about 57,000 distinct CDR3 sequences; 12% occur a single time. The leading ten clones occupy 24% of the sample. What was sequenced was PBMCs or a T cell subset sorted from them (not recorded which). These receptors were collected from a man between 18 and 35 years old who had mild COVID-19 (a few samples of this study predate the infection). The sample titles of this study are shuffled in the database, so cell type and time point are left out; the donor was told from shared clones.

This clonotype was detected a few times. The gene calls are TRBV6-5 and TRBJ2-3; tentatively, D is TRBD2 (6 bases). There are 16 residues in the CDR3. V shed 6 bases and J shed 5 bases, with 21 bases lying between them. From germline, CDR1 is MNHEY and CDR2 SVGAGI. The CDR3 bases are TGTGCCAGCAGACCAACTAGCCCAACTGGGGGAGATACGCAGTATTTT. Translation gives CASRPTSPTGGDTQYF.

This clonotype was found a few times. The V and J genes are TRBV4-1 and TRBJ1-2; D gene unclear. Deletions cut 0 bases from V and 5 bases from J, with 16 bases between. This CDR3 spans 16 amino acids. The germline gives CDR1 MGHRA, CDR2 YSYEKL. The CDR3 is CASSQDASANFYGYTF. The CDR3 DNA follows: TGCGCCAGCAGCCAAGATGCCTCGGCGAACTTTTATGGCTACACCTTC.

The sample holds a few counts of this clonotype. V usage is TRBV9 and J usage is TRBJ2-3, with D perhaps being TRBD1 or TRBD2 (5 bases each). V lost 0 bases and J lost 2, with 13 bases in between. Germline CDR1 and CDR2: SGDLS and YYNGEE. The CDR3 has 16 amino acids. The CDR3: CASSVEGEWVTDTQYF. Here the CDR3 DNA reads TGTGCCAGCAGCGTAGAAGGGGAGTGGGTCACAGATACGCAGTATTTT.

The rearrangement joins TRBV2 to TRBJ1-6; D not certain. The V end lost 2 bases, the J end lost 15 bases, and 11 bases lay between the germline ends. Germline loops: CDR1 SNHLY, CDR2 FYNNEI. The CDR3 loop spans 12 amino acids. CDR3: CASSEISTVLHF. The CDR3, as DNA: TGTGCCAGCAGTGAAATTTCCACAGTCCTCCACTTT.

The chain links TRBV24-1 to TRBJ1-4, with D perhaps matching TRBD1 (5 bases). Germline V gene data show CDR1 as KGHDR and CDR2 as SFDVKD. The CDR3 has 13 residues. CDR3 loop: CAHEDTTNEKLFF. Written as DNA, the CDR3 is TGTGCTCACGAGGACACCACGAATGAAAAACTGTTTTTT.

Within the sample, this clonotype is medium-sized. The gene calls are TRBV7-3 and TRBJ2-6, with no clear D. The CDR3 loop spans 13 amino acids. Trimming took off 6 bases at V and 1 base at J, with 4 bases between the two ends. Looked up from germline, CDR1 is SGHTA and CDR2 is FQGTGA. The DNA of the CDR3 is TGTGCCAGCAGGCCTTCTGGGGCCAACGTCCTGACTTTC. Protein sequence: CASRPSGANVLTF. Complete variable domain (other parts from reference TRBV7-3 and TRBJ2-6): GAGVSQTPSNKVTEKGKYVELRCDPISGHTALYWYRQSLGQGPEFLIYFQGTGAADDSGLPNDRFFAVRPEGSVSTLKIQRTERGDSAVYLCASRPSGANVLTFGAGSRLTVL.

The J gene is TRBJ2-5, the V gene TRBV7-2; 7 positions agree with TRBD1. The germline gives CDR1 SGHTA, CDR2 FQGNSA. V lost 5 bases to trimming and J lost 0 bases; unmatched junction nucleotides: 9. The CDR3 length is 16 residues. The CDR3 nucleotides are TGTGCCAGCAGCCCCAGGGACAGCCGGTACCAAGAGACCCAGTACTTC. Amino acid sequence: CASSPRDSRYQETQYF. Combining the CDR3 with reference TRBV7-2 and TRBJ2-5 gives the whole variable domain GAGVSQSPSNKVTEKGKDVELRCDPISGHTALYWYRQSLGQGLEFLIYFQGNSAPDKSGLPSDRFSAERTGGSVSTLTIQRTQQEDSAVYLCASSPRDSRYQETQYFGPGTRLLVL.

J is TRBJ1-6 and V is TRBV20-1; 9 nucleotides align to TRBD1. Germline assignment: CDR1 DFQATT and CDR2 SNEGSKA (reference sequence). This CDR3 has 13 amino acids. The trim removed 5 bases at V and 14 bases at J, leaving 10 bases unmatched. The CDR3, as DNA: TGCAGTGCTCTGGGGACAGGGAGCACAACCCTCCACTTT. Its protein product is CSALGTGSTTLHF.

Concerning this clonotype: One end of the junction fails to match germline, which may point to a read error. This sequence joins TRBV3-1 and TRBJ2-5; 7 bases match TRBD2. This CDR3 comprises 17 residues. Germline V CDR1 and CDR2: LGHDT, YNNKEL (reference sequence). The CDR3: CASRQDPPSGFQETQYF. In DNA, the CDR3 is TGTGCCAGCAGACAAGACCCGCCTAGCGGATTCCAAGAGACCCAGTACTTC.

With regard to this clonotype: A much larger clone lies one base from this, so it may be a read error. The chain links TRBV29-1 to TRBJ2-7; D remains ambiguous. The CDR3 totals 11 residues. CDR1 SQVTM and CDR2 ANQGSEA come from the germline V gene. V lost 8 bases to trimming and J lost 4 bases, with 12 bases between them. The chain's CDR3 is CSSAQFYEQYF. The CDR3 DNA is TGCAGCTCGGCACAGTTTTACGAGCAGTACTTC.

This chain connects TRBV19 to TRBJ1-5; weak D call: TRBD1 (6 bases). V was pared by 5 bases and J by 3 bases, with 14 bases between. The CDR3 loop spans 15 amino acids. The V gene's germline CDR1 is LNHDA and CDR2 SQIVND (reference sequence). The CDR3 DNA is TGTGCCAGTAGTCCTAGACAGGCCTACAATCAGCCCCAGCATTTT. It specifies CASSPRQAYNQPQHF.

In its sample, this clonotype was seen a few times. This chain connects TRBV28 to TRBJ2-1; weak D call: TRBD2 (7 bases). The CDR3 totals 15 residues. V dropped 8 bases and J dropped 5 bases, with 19 bases sitting between them. Germline lookup yields CDR1 MDHEN and CDR2 SYDVKM. CDR3 DNA sequence: TGTGCCAGCCGCTTGGGGGGGCCCCCTAACAATGAGCAGTTCTTC. Its translation is CASRLGGPPNNEQFF.

This clonotype was observed a handful of times. V is TRBV27 and J is TRBJ1-2; TRBD1 matches 7 bases. Germline assignment: CDR1 MNHEY and CDR2 SMNVEV (reference sequence). V lost 6 bases, J lost 5 bases, and 9 bases stayed unmatched. This CDR3 is 14 amino acids long. DNA for the CDR3: TGTGCCAGCAGCCTGGGGACAGACCCTTATGGCTACACCTTC. This translates into CASSLGTDPYGYTF.

V is TRBV28 and J is TRBJ1-1; D is uncertain. Trimming removed 7 bases from V and 4 bases from J, with 10 bases in between. Germline loops: CDR1 MDHEN, CDR2 SYDVKM. CDR3 size: 12 residues. The CDR3 loop is CASTRGGTEAFF. The DNA of the CDR3 is TGTGCCAGCACCCGGGGAGGCACTGAAGCTTTCTTT.

This clonotype was counted only a few times. The V gene is TRBV7-8, the J gene TRBJ1-1; tentative D call: TRBD1 (6 bases). Germline CDR1 is SGHVS and CDR2 is FQNEAQ. The CDR3 spans 14 residues. V was trimmed by 1 base and J by 3 bases, leaving 9 bases between them. CDR3 protein: CASSLVAGDTEAFF. DNA of the CDR3: TGTGCCAGCAGCTTAGTCGCAGGGGACACTGAAGCTTTCTTT.

This clonotype was found a few times. The rearrangement links TRBV18 to TRBJ2-7; 8 bases are a match to TRBD1. CDR1 is KGHSH, CDR2 LQKENI, per germline. This CDR3 contains 13 residues. V lost 4 bases, J lost 3 bases, and 2 bases stayed unmatched. The CDR3 bases are TGTGCCAGCTCACAAGGACAGGGCTACGAGCAGTACGTC. Encoded protein: CASSQGQGYEQYV.

A few counts support this clonotype. This chain connects TRBV20-1 to TRBJ2-5; D may be TRBD1 or TRBD2 (5 bases each). The CDR3 spans 14 residues. The germline V and J ends were trimmed by 6 bases and 1 base, with 15 bases remaining between them. CDR1 and CDR2 from the germline V gene are DFQATT and SNEGSKA (reference sequence). The CDR3 is CSAGPGTIQETQYF. In nucleotides, the CDR3 is TGCAGTGCCGGACCAGGGACCATCCAAGAGACCCAGTACTTC.

The chain couples TRBV5-1 to TRBJ2-2, with 8 positions matching TRBD1. Looked up from germline, CDR1 is SGHRS and CDR2 is YFSETQ. V was clipped by 4 bases and J by 0 bases; unmatched bases: 2. This CDR3 is built from 15 residues. Here the CDR3 DNA reads TGCGCCAGCAGCGAGGGACAGGCGAACACCGGGGAGCTGTTTTTT. This gives the protein CASSEGQANTGELFF.

This clonotype showed up just a few times. J is TRBJ1-2 and V is TRBV20-1, with D unclear. This CDR3 region has 13 residues. V lost 5 bases and J lost 2, with 12 bases in between. The germline gives CDR1 DFQATT, CDR2 SNEGSKA (reference sequence). CDR3 in DNA: TGCAGTGCTCTCCCTGACGGAAACTATGGCTACACCTTC. It codes for CSALPDGNYGYTF.

The rearrangement uses TRBV5-4 and TRBJ1-6; the D gene is possibly TRBD1 (6 bases). From germline, CDR1 is SGHNT and CDR2 YYREEE (reference sequence). Trimming removed 4 bases at V and 7 bases at J, with 12 bases between. The CDR3 is made up of 14 amino acids. The CDR3 nucleotides are TGTGCCAGCAGCACCGGGGGGGCGAATTCACCCCTCCACTTT. Translated, it gives CASSTGGANSPLHF.

V and J are TRBV11-2 and TRBJ2-2; TRBD1 matches 8 bases. CDR3 size: 15 residues. V was clipped by 5 bases and J by 8 bases; unmatched bases: 10. Germline CDR1 SGHAT, CDR2 FQNNGV. The CDR3 DNA reads TGTGCCAGCAGCAATAGGGACAGGACAATTGGGGAGCTGTTTTTT. This codes for CASSNRDRTIGELFF.

This clonotype was seen more than once but under ten times. V usage is TRBV4-2 and J usage is TRBJ1-1; D gene ambiguous. Trimming pared 8 bases from V and 1 base from J, leaving 5 bases between. The length of the CDR3 is 11 residues. CDR1 is LGHNA and CDR2 is YNFKEQ in the germline V gene. CDR3 nucleotide sequence: TGTGCCAGCCAAGAGAACACTGAAGCTTTCTTT. Its translation is CASQENTEAFF.

The rearrangement links TRBV7-2 to TRBJ2-5; 11 positions match TRBD2. The CDR3 totals 16 residues. The V gene's germline CDR1 is SGHTA and CDR2 FQGNSA. V gave up 1 base and J gave up 7 bases; unmatched junction bases: 8. The DNA for the CDR3 is TGTGCCAGCAGCTTAGTTAGCGGGGGGGCATCAGTGACCCAGTACTTC. Its translation is CASSLVSGGASVTQYF.

V is TRBV10-3 and J is TRBJ2-6; 7 positions agree with TRBD1. The germline V gene has CDR1 ENHRY and CDR2 SYGVKD. The CDR3 length is 16 residues. V lost 8 bases, J lost 0 bases, and 7 bases stayed unmatched. CDR3 in DNA: TGTGCCATCCGAGACAGGGATTCCTCTGGGGCCAACGTCCTGACTTTC. Its protein product is CAIRDRDSSGANVLTF.

This clonotype was detected once. The rearrangement uses TRBV6-2 or TRBV6-3 and TRBJ2-3, with 10 bases matching TRBD2. The ends lost 0 bases at V and 8 bases at J; junction bases unmatched: 11. This CDR3 contains 17 residues. The V gene's germline CDR1 is MNHEY and CDR2 SVGEGT. The CDR3 here is CASSYSPGLASGGTQYF. The CDR3 DNA is TGTGCCAGCAGTTACTCTCCGGGACTAGCGTCGGGGGGTACGCAGTATTTT.

The gene calls are TRBV28 and TRBJ1-2; a weak D match, TRBD1 (6 bases). This CDR3 region has 14 residues. The V gene lost 10 bases and the J gene lost 2 bases, with 17 bases spanning the gap. From germline, CDR1 is MDHEN and CDR2 SYDVKM. This CDR3 is CATRGGRENYGYTF. In nucleotides, the CDR3 is TGTGCCACCCGGGGGGGGCGAGAGAACTATGGCTACACCTTC.

The rearrangement links TRBV5-1 to TRBJ2-3; 7 bases match TRBD2. After removal of 1 base from V and 2 bases from J, the junction contained 7 bases not matched to a gene. CDR3 length equals 16 residues. Germline V lookup: CDR1 SGHRS, CDR2 YFSETQ. The CDR3: CASSLSLADLTDTQYF. The DNA for the CDR3 is TGCGCCAGCAGCTTGAGTCTAGCGGACCTCACAGATACGCAGTATTTT. Full variable domain (outside the CDR3, taken from reference TRBV5-1 and TRBJ2-3): KAGVTQTPRYLIKTRGQQVTLSCSPISGHRSVSWYQQTPGQGLQFLFEYFSETQRNKGNFPGRFSGRQFSNSRSEMNVSTLELGDSALYLCASSLSLADLTDTQYFGPGTRLTVL.

This clonotype was counted between two and nine times. This rearrangement joins TRBV3-1 to TRBJ2-5; D not resolved. Germline CDR1 reads LGHDT; CDR2 reads YNNKEL (reference sequence). The CDR3 extends over 14 amino acids. The germline V and J ends were trimmed by 4 bases and 5 bases, with 14 bases remaining between them. The CDR3 is CASSLVDNGETQYF. CDR3 DNA: TGTGCCAGCAGCCTCGTCGATAATGGGGAGACCCAGTACTTC.

V and J are TRBV7-2 and TRBJ2-3; 10 bases agree with TRBD2. V lost 8 bases and J lost 0; bases outside the gene matches: 20. The V gene's germline CDR1 is SGHTA and CDR2 FQGNSA. CDR3 size: 20 residues. The CDR3 DNA sequence: TGTGCCAGCGGAAACATAGCGGGGGGATTTACAAGGGCTAGCACAGATACGCAGTATTTT. This gives the protein CASGNIAGGFTRASTDTQYF.

The chain combines TRBV7-9 with TRBJ1-2; D ambiguous. Per germline, CDR1 SEHNR and CDR2 FQNEAQ (reference sequence). The V end lost 1 base, the J end lost 2 bases, and 5 bases lay between the germline ends. The CDR3 runs to 13 residues. CDR3 in amino acids: CASSLGQNYGYTF. The DNA of the CDR3 is TGTGCCAGCAGCTTAGGACAAAACTATGGCTACACCTTC.